A single sample is the source of the 10 T cell receptor beta chains below, sequenced in a study of blood T cell repertoires in COVID-19. TCRdb's table, derived via immunoSEQ multiplex PCR, lists solely in-frame clones and lacks some. Among around 200,000 clones, around 86% were seen once, and the ten largest hold less than 3.5%. Sequencing was done on a sample of peripheral blood. These receptor sequences come from a man in his 70s with acute or convalescent COVID-19.

The chain combines TRBV27 with TRBJ2-5, with a tentative D call TRBD2 (5 bases). Per the germline V gene, CDR1 is MNHEY and CDR2 is SMNVEV (reference sequence). The CDR3 is 14 amino acids. V was cut by 3 bases and J by 5 bases, with 13 bases left in between. The CDR3 DNA reads as TGTGCCAGCAGTTTTCGGCTAGCAGGCGAGACCCAGTACTTC. Translated: CASSFRLAGETQYF.

CDR3 in DNA: TGTGCCAGCAGCTTAAATACAGGGAACCATGGCTACACCTTC. It yields the protein CASSLNTGNHGYTF. The chain recombines TRBV7-2 with TRBJ1-2; D possibly corresponds to TRBD1 (6 bases). CDR1 is SGHTA, CDR2 FQGNSA, per germline. Trimming cost V 2 bases and J 6 bases, with 13 bases left between them. This CDR3 region has 14 residues.

The rearrangement uses TRBV20-1 and TRBJ2-1; no reliable D call. Germline V CDR1 and CDR2: DFQATT, SNEGSKA (reference sequence). The V gene lost 3 bases and the J gene lost 4 bases, with 13 bases spanning the gap. The CDR3 length is 14 residues. CDR3 DNA: TGCAGTGCTAGTTTGTGGCCATTTTACAATGAGCAGTTCTTC. Encoded protein: CSASLWPFYNEQFF.

This chain uses TRBV5-1 with TRBJ2-1; 11 nucleotides align to TRBD2. The CDR3 loop spans 16 amino acids. Germline trimming cut 0 bases from V and 9 bases from J; bases unmatched to any gene: 8. Germline lookup yields CDR1 SGHRS and CDR2 YFSETQ. The CDR3 DNA reads as TGCGCCAGCAGCTTGGCCACTAGCGGGAGAATAAGTGAGCAGTTCTTC. This codes for CASSLATSGRISEQFF.

This chain joins TRBV6-5 and TRBJ2-1; D call uncertain. Germline V gene sequence: CDR1 MNHEY, CDR2 SVGAGI. V gave up 8 bases and J gave up 0 bases, with 5 bases separating them. The length of the CDR3 is 12 residues. The chain's CDR3 is CASLSSYNEQFF. The CDR3 DNA reads TGTGCCAGCCTCAGCTCCTACAATGAGCAGTTCTTC.

The chain links TRBV19 to TRBJ2-7; D is ambiguous. The V gene's germline CDR1 is LNHDA and CDR2 SQIVND (reference sequence). The CDR3 is 13 residues long. With 5 bases removed from V and 5 bases from J, the gap between germline ends came to 13 bases. DNA for the CDR3: TGTGCCAGTAGTCCCGACATTAGGAACGAGCAGTACTTC. Encoded protein: CASSPDIRNEQYF.

The J gene is TRBJ2-7, the V gene TRBV6-5, with TRBD2 as a possible D gene (6 bases). There are 13 residues in the CDR3. Germline V gives CDR1 MNHEY, CDR2 SVGAGI. V shed 2 bases and J shed 6 bases, with 11 bases lying between them. The CDR3 reads CASSYGLAREQYF. The CDR3 DNA reads TGTGCCAGCAGTTACGGGCTAGCGCGCGAGCAGTACTTC.

This clone was detected once. The rearrangement links TRBV30 to TRBJ1-2; D unclear. The germline V gene encodes CDR1 GTSNPN and CDR2 SVGIG (reference sequence). Trimming removed 0 bases at V and 5 bases at J, with 10 bases between. This CDR3 region has 13 residues. CDR3 sequence reads: CAWSVSAGYGYTF. DNA of the CDR3: TGTGCCTGGAGTGTATCCGCAGGTTATGGCTACACCTTC. The entire variable domain, with the rest obtained from reference TRBV30 and TRBJ1-2, is as follows: SQTIHQWPATLVQPVGSPLSLECTVEGTSNPNLYWYRQAAGRGLQLLFYSVGIGQISSEVPQNLSASRPQDRQFILSSKKLLLSDSGFYLCAWSVSAGYGYTFGSGTRLTVV.

V usage is TRBV5-4 and J usage is TRBJ1-2, with a weak D call TRBD1 (6 bases). The CDR3 contains 13 residues. Germline V CDR1 and CDR2: SGHNT, YYREEE (reference sequence). Trimming removed 1 base from V and 7 bases from J, with 11 bases in between. In DNA, the CDR3 is TGTGCCAGCAGCTTGTACAGGGAATCTGGCTACACCTTC. Amino acids: CASSLYRESGYTF.

The chain has TRBV9 and TRBJ1-4; 8 bases are shared with TRBD1. The CDR3 sequence is 15 residues long. J lost 11 bases, V lost 4 bases, and 13 bases had no gene match. Looked up from germline, CDR1 is SGDLS and CDR2 is YYNGEE. CDR3 amino acids: CASSHGQGGMDKLFF. The DNA for the CDR3 is TGTGCCAGCAGCCATGGACAGGGAGGTATGGACAAACTGTTTTTT. Combining the CDR3 with reference TRBV9 and TRBJ1-4 gives the whole variable domain DSGVTQTPKHLITATGQRVTLRCSPRSGDLSVYWYQQSLDQGLQFLIQYYNGEERAKGNILERFSAQQFPDLHSELNLSSLELGDSALYFCASSHGQGGMDKLFFGSGTQLSVL.